This T cell receptor (beta chain) emerged from a study of monozygotic twins with inflammatory bowel disease. TCRdb reworked the 5' RACE reads into one entry per CDR3 protein, no DNA. This listing includes fewer than 400,000 distinct CDR3 sequences. CDR3 length: 16 residues. Looked up from germline, CDR1 is SGHRS and CDR2 is YFSETQ. This chain links TRBV5-1 with TRBJ1-3. Source material: blood. The receptor was isolated from a human donor with ulcerative colitis or Crohn's disease, or a healthy co-twin of an affected twin (not recorded which). The CDR3 reads CASSLGFGMSGNTIYF.